The 27 T cell receptor beta chains below all came from one sample that was sequenced in a study of Tregs in tolerant kidney transplant recipients. The antigens for these receptors are not known. Profiling relied on immunoSEQ multiplex PCR, and the TCRdb table lists in-frame clones only, not all of them. In the table there are about 5,000 clones, approximately 40% of which are singletons. Sequenced material: CD8+ T cells from blood cultured with allogeneic cells. The receptors come from a human donor in good health.

The chain joins TRBV27 to TRBJ2-7; D is unresolved. The V and J ends lost 7 bases and 3 bases respectively, with 16 bases between them. The CDR3 length is 14 residues. In germline, CDR1 is MNHEY, CDR2 SMNVEV (reference sequence). This CDR3 is CASTLEWQNYEQYF. CDR3 bases: TGTGCCAGCACCCTCGAGTGGCAGAACTACGAGCAGTACTTC.

This clone came up a few times. This sequence joins TRBV15 and TRBJ1-1; D is ambiguous. Trimming pared 3 bases from V and 0 bases from J, leaving 5 bases between. CDR1 and CDR2 (germline): LNHNV, YYDKDF (reference sequence). This CDR3 is 13 amino acids long. As DNA, the CDR3 is TGTGCCACCAGCAGGACGGTGAACACTGAAGCTTTCTTT. Its translation is CATSRTVNTEAFF.

By its share, this clone is medium-sized. The CDR3, as DNA: TGTGCCAGCGCTAGCGGGTACGCCTACGAGCAGTACTTC. It is translated as CASASGYAYEQYF. The gene calls are TRBV6-5 and TRBJ2-7; 8 bases fit TRBD2. Germline CDR1 reads MNHEY; CDR2 reads SVGAGI. The CDR3 length is 13 residues. Trimming at V came to 8 bases and at J to 2 bases, leaving 5 bases not matched to a gene.

This chain links TRBV6-9 with TRBJ2-1, with TRBD2 matching over 11 bases. CDR1 and CDR2 (germline): MNHGY, SVAAGI. There are 14 residues in the CDR3. The trim removed 5 bases at V and 7 bases at J, leaving 4 bases unmatched. CDR3 nucleotide sequence: TGTGCCAGCAGTCAACTAGCGGGGGATAATGAGCAGTTCTTC. This translates into CASSQLAGDNEQFF.

Within the sample, this clone is medium-sized. The DNA for the CDR3 is TGTGCCAGCAGCCCCGGGACTAGGGGAGCCAATGAGCAGTTCTTC. Protein product: CASSPGTRGANEQFF. The V call is TRBV27, the J call TRBJ2-1; TRBD2 matches 8 bases. From germline, CDR1 is MNHEY and CDR2 SMNVEV (reference sequence). Trimming took 6 bases from V and 6 from J; bases not matched to a gene: 10. This CDR3 spans 15 amino acids.

This clone qualifies as medium-sized. The CDR3: CASSQDLREGRYEQYF. In DNA, the CDR3 is TGCGCCAGCAGCCAAGATCTACGGGAGGGCCGATACGAGCAGTACTTC. The chain carries TRBV4-1 and TRBJ2-7; 8 positions match TRBD2. This CDR3 has 16 amino acids. The germline V gene encodes CDR1 MGHRA and CDR2 YSYEKL. Trimming removed 0 bases from V and 4 bases from J; junction bases left unmatched: 8.

CDR3 DNA: TGTGCCAGCAGCTTAGTCGACAGCGATGGGGCCGGGCAGTACTTC. This codes for CASSLVDSDGAGQYF. This chain joins TRBV7-2 and TRBJ2-7; D might be TRBD1 (5 bases). CDR3 length equals 15 residues. Trimming took 1 base from V and 9 from J, leaving 19 bases between them. Germline values: CDR1 SGHTA, CDR2 FQGNSA. The whole variable domain, filled in from reference TRBV7-2 and TRBJ2-7, reads GAGVSQSPSNKVTEKGKDVELRCDPISGHTALYWYRQSLGQGLEFLIYFQGNSAPDKSGLPSDRFSAERTGGSVSTLTIQRTQQEDSAVYLCASSLVDSDGAGQYFGPGTRLTVT.

V is TRBV15 and J is TRBJ1-5, with TRBD1 identical over 8 bases. Germline assignment: CDR1 LNHNV and CDR2 YYDKDF (reference sequence). The junction had 5 bases not matched to a gene; V was cut back by 0 bases and J by 7 bases. CDR3 length: 15 residues. The CDR3 loop is CATSRDRGLGQPQHF. In DNA, the CDR3 is TGTGCCACCAGCAGAGACAGGGGGCTAGGCCAGCCCCAGCATTTT.

The chain uses TRBV4-1 and TRBJ1-4; D gene unclear. Trimming stripped 0 bases from V and 5 bases from J, with 10 bases between. Germline assignment: CDR1 MGHRA and CDR2 YSYEKL. CDR3 size: 15 residues. The CDR3 reads CASSQDRSVNEKLFF. The CDR3 DNA reads TGCGCCAGCAGCCAAGATCGTTCCGTAAATGAAAAACTGTTTTTT.

Within the sample, this clone is medium-sized (0.01 to 0.1%). This sequence joins TRBV15 and TRBJ2-7, with a tentative D call TRBD1 (7 bases). Germline loops: CDR1 LNHNV, CDR2 YYDKDF (reference sequence). This CDR3 region has 17 residues. V was pared by 0 bases and J by 4 bases, with 19 bases between. This chain's CDR3 is CATSRDRRGQIAYEQYF. The DNA of the CDR3 is TGTGCCACCAGCAGAGATCGGCGGGGACAGATTGCTTACGAGCAGTACTTC. Complete variable domain (other parts from reference TRBV15 and TRBJ2-7): DAMVIQNPRYQVTQFGKPVTLSCSQTLNHNVMYWYQQKSSQAPKLLFHYYDKDFNNEADTPDNFQSRRPNTSFCFLDIRSPGLGDTAMYLCATSRDRRGQIAYEQYFGPGTRLTVT.

V gene TRBV13 combines with J gene TRBJ2-1; 8 nucleotides align to TRBD2. CDR3 length: 15 amino acids. V lost 5 bases to trimming and J lost 6 bases; unmatched junction nucleotides: 9. Germline V lookup: CDR1 PRHDT, CDR2 FYEKMQ (reference sequence). The CDR3 sequence: CASSPGTRGANEQFF. CDR3 sequence (DNA): TGTGCCAGCAGCCCCGGGACTAGGGGAGCCAATGAGCAGTTCTTC.

This clone occurred a few times. The chain is built from TRBV6-5 and TRBJ2-1; D ambiguous. V dropped 0 bases and J dropped 7 bases, with 13 bases sitting between them. Germline CDR1 and CDR2: MNHEY and SVGAGI. The CDR3 is 15 residues long. As DNA, the CDR3 is TGTGCCAGCAGTTACTCGAATGGGCTACCGAATGAGCAGTTCTTC. It encodes CASSYSNGLPNEQFF.

The CDR3 here is CASSEGELPGETQYF. The CDR3 nucleotides read TGTGCCAGCAGTGAAGGCGAACTGCCTGGGGAGACCCAGTACTTC. The chain links TRBV2 to TRBJ2-5; D unresolved. Per germline, CDR1 SNHLY and CDR2 FYNNEI. CDR3 length equals 15 residues. V shed 1 base and J shed 5 bases, with 14 bases lying between them.

With respect to this clone: With only one base between it and a far larger clone, this is likely a read error. The V and J genes are TRBV9 and TRBJ2-1, with 8 bases matching TRBD2. With V trimmed by 3 bases and J by 9 bases, 14 bases remained unmatched. The length of the CDR3 is 16 residues. From germline, CDR1 is SGDLS and CDR2 YYNGEE. The CDR3 here is CASSGGGGVAGSEQFF. DNA for the CDR3: TGTGCCAGCAGCGGAGGGGGAGGGGTAGCGGGATCTGAGCAGTTCTTC.

The table lists this clone with a few counts. The rearrangement links TRBV6-5 to TRBJ2-1; 7 bases fit TRBD1. This CDR3 spans 15 amino acids. Germline values: CDR1 MNHEY, CDR2 SVGAGI. V was clipped by 4 bases and J by 9 bases; unmatched bases: 12. The CDR3 DNA is TGTGCCAGCAGTTTCGGGACCGAGGGGGCGGGTGAGCAGTTCTTC. Its translation: CASSFGTEGAGEQFF.

The chain couples TRBV6-6 to TRBJ2-3; a weak D match, TRBD1 (6 bases). Germline V gene lookup returns CDR1 MNHNY and CDR2 SVGAGI (reference sequence). V lost 0 bases, J lost 4 bases, and 14 bases lay in between. The CDR3 is 16 amino acids. This chain's CDR3 is CASSYSIASGADTQYF. CDR3 nucleotide sequence: TGTGCCAGCAGTTACTCGATTGCATCAGGGGCAGATACGCAGTATTTT.

The genes are TRBV6-6 and TRBJ2-5, with D perhaps TRBD1 (6 bases). Germline values: CDR1 MNHNY, CDR2 SVGAGI (reference sequence). Trimming stripped 6 bases from V and 4 bases from J, with 12 bases between. The CDR3 sequence is 13 residues long. DNA for the CDR3: TGTGCCAGCAGCCACAGGGTGCGAGAGACCCAGTACTTC. Its protein product is CASSHRVRETQYF.

CDR3 sequence reads: CASSPTLSYNEQFF. Here the CDR3 DNA reads TGTGCCAGCAGTCCCACGCTATCCTACAATGAGCAGTTCTTC. The rearrangement uses TRBV6-5 and TRBJ2-1; D is uncertain. CDR1 and CDR2 (germline): MNHEY, SVGAGI. This CDR3 has 14 amino acids. The V end lost 5 bases, the J end lost 1 base, and 9 bases lay between the germline ends.

This clone has only a few counts. This chain joins TRBV27 and TRBJ1-6, with unresolved D. CDR1 and CDR2 (germline): MNHEY, SMNVEV (reference sequence). V shed 5 bases and J shed 1 base, with 9 bases lying between them. This CDR3 has 15 residues. In DNA form, the CDR3 reads TGTGCCAGCAGTGCGGCTGGGTCCTATAATTCACCCCTCCACTTT. This encodes CASSAAGSYNSPLHF.

This clone is categorized as medium-sized. The chain has TRBV7-9 and TRBJ1-2, with D perhaps TRBD1 (6 bases). The germline V gene has CDR1 SEHNR and CDR2 FQNEAQ (reference sequence). The CDR3 runs to 13 residues. V was clipped by 5 bases and J by 2 bases, with 9 bases between them. In DNA, the CDR3 is TGTGCCAGCAGCCTACAGGGAAACTATGGCTACACCTTC. Its protein is CASSLQGNYGYTF.

V usage is TRBV30 and J usage is TRBJ1-2, with D perhaps TRBD1 (5 bases). Germline V gene data show CDR1 as GTSNPN and CDR2 as SVGIG (reference sequence). CDR3 size: 11 residues. Trimming cost V 4 bases and J 4 bases, with 7 bases left between them. The CDR3 nucleotides are TGTGCCTGGACAAGGGGCTATGGCTACACCTTC. It is translated as CAWTRGYGYTF.

The chain joins TRBV21-1 to TRBJ1-1. TRBV21-1 represents a pseudogene. CDR3 length: 16 residues. CDR3 sequence reads: CASSWILATQRTEAFF. In nucleotides, the CDR3 is TGTGCCAGCAGCTGGATACTAGCTACACAACGCACTGAAGCTTTCTTT.

Details on this clone: Germline is not matched at one junction end, which may reflect a read error. The rearrangement joins TRBV7-7 to TRBJ2-1; TRBD2 might be the D (6 bases). The CDR3 loop spans 18 amino acids. Looked up from germline, CDR1 is SSHAT and CDR2 is FNYEAQ (reference sequence). CDR3 bases: TGTGCTAGCAGCTTAGCCGGGACTCATCCCCCTCCGAGCAATGAGCAGTTCTTC. It specifies CASSLAGTHPPPSNEQFF. Combining the CDR3 with reference TRBV7-7 and TRBJ2-1 gives the whole variable domain GAGVSQSPRYKVTKRGQDVTLRCDPISSHATLYWYQQALGQGPEFLTYFNYEAQPDKSGLPSDRFSAERPEGSISTLTIQRTEQRDSAMYRCASSLAGTHPPPSNEQFFGPGTRLTVL.

This clone is medium-sized. The chain couples TRBV18 to TRBJ2-7; D perhaps matches TRBD1 (6 bases). The V end was cut by 2 bases, the J end by 5 bases, with 10 bases between. The CDR3 totals 13 residues. Looked up from germline, CDR1 is KGHSH and CDR2 is LQKENI. DNA for the CDR3: TGTGCCAGCTCACCAACAGGGACCCACGAGCAGTACTTC. As protein: CASSPTGTHEQYF.

The J gene is TRBJ1-1, the V gene TRBV11-1; 8 bases are shared with TRBD1. Unmatched junction bases numbered 9, after V lost 5 bases and J lost 7 bases. Per the germline V gene, CDR1 is SGHAT and CDR2 is FQDESV (reference sequence). The CDR3 covers 14 residues. CDR3 loop: CASSARQGWDEAFF. The CDR3 DNA sequence: TGTGCCAGCAGCGCCAGACAGGGGTGGGATGAAGCTTTCTTT.

This clone is medium-sized (0.01 to 0.1%) within its sample. The chain links TRBV29-1 to TRBJ2-7; the match to TRBD1 covers 7 bases. In germline, CDR1 is SQVTM, CDR2 ANQGSEA. Germline trimming cut 6 bases from V and 7 bases from J; bases unmatched to any gene: 9. The CDR3 consists of 12 residues. The CDR3 sequence is CSVQTGAGEQYF. In nucleotides, the CDR3 is TGCAGCGTCCAAACAGGGGCTGGGGAGCAGTACTTC.

The genes are TRBV12-5 and TRBJ2-3; D is possibly TRBD1 (5 bases). The CDR3 has 17 residues. Germline V lookup: CDR1 LGHNT, CDR2 FRNRAP. V was cut by 0 bases and J by 9 bases, with 22 bases left in between. This chain's CDR3 is CASGLVLGAMDDWTQYF. The DNA of the CDR3 is TGTGCTAGTGGTTTGGTCTTAGGGGCCATGGACGATTGGACGCAGTATTTT. The variable domain in full, completed from reference TRBV12-5 and TRBJ2-3, reads DARVTQTPRHKVTEMGQEVTMRCQPILGHNTVFWYRQTMMQGLELLAYFRNRAPLDDSGMPKDRFSAEMPDATLATLKIQPSEPRDSAVYFCASGLVLGAMDDWTQYFGPGTRLTVL.